This passage covers 30 T cell receptor beta chains from one sample sequenced in a study of PD-L1 blockade in urothelial cancer. The time point here: peripheral blood 6 weeks after treatment start. The table came from immunoSEQ multiplex PCR; TCRdb's copy has only in-frame clones and leaves some out. The profile shows about 130,000 clones, roughly 88% of them singletons. This sample comprised PBMCs, obtained around atezolizumab (anti-PD-L1) treatment. Source of these receptors: a man between 50 and 59 years old with urothelial cancer.

The rearrangement joins TRBV18 to TRBJ1-1; 7 bases align to TRBD1. The CDR3 has 15 residues. Trimming cost V 2 bases and J 2 bases; bases outside gene matches: 5. Looked up from germline, CDR1 is KGHSH and CDR2 is LQKENI. The CDR3 DNA reads TGTGCCAGCTCACCATACAGGGGCATAAACACTGAAGCTTTCTTT. Translated: CASSPYRGINTEAFF.

This sequence joins TRBV9 and TRBJ2-1, with 9 bases identical to TRBD2. Germline V gene data show CDR1 as SGDLS and CDR2 as YYNGEE. The CDR3 is 16 amino acids. V shed 0 bases, J shed 7 bases, and the junction held 8 bases outside the gene matches. Here the CDR3 DNA reads TGTGCCAGCAGCGTAGGTGCGGGAGGGCCAGAGAATGAGCAGTTCTTC. Amino acid sequence: CASSVGAGGPENEQFF.

In nucleotides, the CDR3 is TGTGCCATCAGAGCCCAAGCGGGGGGGACAGATACGCAGTATTTT. It yields the protein CAIRAQAGGTDTQYF. The chain carries TRBV10-3 and TRBJ2-3; TRBD2 matches at 10 bases. Germline V CDR1 and CDR2: ENHRY, SYGVKD. The CDR3 covers 15 residues. V gave up 6 bases and J gave up 3 bases; unmatched junction bases: 6.

This chain joins TRBV6-1 and TRBJ2-7; D remains ambiguous. V lost 0 bases, J lost 2 bases, and 11 bases lay in between. The CDR3 has 15 residues. Looked up from germline, CDR1 is MNHNS and CDR2 is SASEGT. DNA of the CDR3: TGTGCCAGCAGTGAAGCCGGGTCCAAAACCTACGAGCAGTACTTC. Translating gives CASSEAGSKTYEQYF.

The chain couples TRBV4-1 to TRBJ2-1; 11 positions match TRBD2. CDR3 length: 17 residues. Germline assignment: CDR1 MGHRA and CDR2 YSYEKL. The J segment lost 7 bases and the V segment lost 0 bases, leaving 8 bases of the junction unmatched. This chain's CDR3 is CASSQEGLTSGSNEQFF. The CDR3 DNA is TGCGCCAGCAGCCAAGAAGGTCTAACTAGCGGGAGTAATGAGCAGTTCTTC.

The chain couples TRBV7-9 to TRBJ2-1; D is uncertain. V dropped 3 bases and J dropped 4 bases, with 7 bases sitting between them. From germline, CDR1 is SEHNR and CDR2 FQNEAQ (reference sequence). This CDR3 is 13 amino acids long. CDR3 in amino acids: CASSFAEYNEQFF. The CDR3 DNA follows: TGTGCCAGCAGCTTTGCGGAGTACAATGAGCAGTTCTTC.

This chain uses TRBV18 with TRBJ1-5, with TRBD1 identical over 7 bases. CDR1 and CDR2 (germline): KGHSH, LQKENI. The CDR3 totals 15 residues. V shed 6 bases and J 6 bases; nucleotides not matched to a gene: 11. CDR3 sequence (DNA): TGTGCCAGCTCTCCAGACAGGGCATTCAGTCAGCCCCAGCATTTT. Translated, it gives CASSPDRAFSQPQHF. Variable domain in full (rest from reference TRBV18 and TRBJ1-5): NAGVMQNPRHLVRRRGQEARLRCSPMKGHSHVYWYRQLPEEGLKFMVYLQKENIIDESGMPKERFSAEFPKEGPSILRIQQVVRGDSAAYFCASSPDRAFSQPQHFGDGTRLSIL.

V is TRBV5-1 and J is TRBJ2-5; 7 positions agree with TRBD2. Losses at the gene ends were 0 bases for V and 1 base for J; bases not matched to a gene: 6. This CDR3 is built from 16 residues. Germline V gene data show CDR1 as SGHRS and CDR2 as YFSETQ. The CDR3 spells CASSLAPPSGQETQYF. The DNA for the CDR3 is TGCGCCAGCAGCTTGGCCCCTCCTAGCGGCCAAGAGACCCAGTACTTC.

In nucleotides, the CDR3 is TGCGCCAGCAGCTTGGGGACAGGGGTTAACTATGGCTACACCTTC. This translates into CASSLGTGVNYGYTF. The chain joins TRBV5-1 to TRBJ1-2, with 9 bases aligning to TRBD1. CDR1 is SGHRS, CDR2 YFSETQ, per germline. Unmatched junction bases numbered 1, after V lost 0 bases and J lost 1 base. CDR3 length: 15 residues.

The chain combines TRBV2 with TRBJ2-7; TRBD1 might be the D (5 bases). The CDR3 loop spans 12 amino acids. Per the germline V gene, CDR1 is SNHLY and CDR2 is FYNNEI. V lost 4 bases, J lost 9 bases, and 13 bases lay in between. In nucleotides, the CDR3 is TGTGCCAGCAGTGTGTTGGGGCCGGTGCAGTACTTC. Its translation: CASSVLGPVQYF.

J is TRBJ1-4 and V is TRBV2, with a weak D call TRBD1 (5 bases). The CDR3 loop spans 14 amino acids. Germline lookup yields CDR1 SNHLY and CDR2 FYNNEI. The V end lost 1 base, the J end lost 6 bases, and 9 bases lay between the germline ends. The CDR3 is CASSEGGIDEKLFF. In nucleotides, the CDR3 is TGTGCCAGCAGTGAAGGGGGCATCGATGAAAAACTGTTTTTT. Supplemented by reference TRBV2 and TRBJ1-4, the full variable domain reads EPEVTQTPSHQVTQMGQEVILRCVPISNHLYFYWYRQILGQKVEFLVSFYNNEISEKSEIFDDQFSVERPDGSNFTLKIRSTKLEDSAMYFCASSEGGIDEKLFFGSGTQLSVL.

The J gene is TRBJ2-3, the V gene TRBV7-3; 7 bases fit TRBD2. CDR1 and CDR2 from the germline V gene are SGHTA and FQGTGA. This CDR3 contains 13 residues. The J segment lost 8 bases and the V segment lost 2 bases, leaving 4 bases of the junction unmatched. CDR3 amino acids: CASSLGRAGTQYF. The CDR3 DNA reads as TGTGCCAGCAGCTTAGGGAGGGCCGGTACGCAGTATTTT.

This CDR3 reads CASTAKGREGPSSYEQYF. In nucleotides, the CDR3 is TGTGCCAGCACCGCCAAGGGGCGGGAGGGCCCAAGCTCCTACGAGCAGTACTTC. The chain carries TRBV7-8 and TRBJ2-7, with TRBD2 matching 9 bases. The CDR3 sequence is 18 residues long. Germline CDR1 reads SGHVS; CDR2 reads FQNEAQ. With 7 bases clipped from V and 0 bases from J, the junction kept 16 bases outside the gene matches.

The genes are TRBV5-1 and TRBJ1-6, with 7 bases matching TRBD1. The trim removed 0 bases at V and 6 bases at J, leaving 3 bases unmatched. In germline, CDR1 is SGHRS, CDR2 YFSETQ. The CDR3 is made up of 15 amino acids. DNA for the CDR3: TGCGCCAGCAGCTTGGTTTCAGGGGGTAATTCACCCCTCCACTTT. Its translation is CASSLVSGGNSPLHF.

The chain joins TRBV6-4 to TRBJ1-6, with 8 bases identical to TRBD1. J gave up 10 bases and V 2 bases, and 7 bases lay outside the gene matches. The CDR3 sequence is 15 residues long. Germline CDR1 MRHNA, CDR2 SNTAGT. The CDR3 spells CASSDPRTGCSPLHF. The CDR3 bases are TGTGCCAGCAGTGACCCAAGGACAGGGTGCTCACCCCTCCACTTT.

The chain has TRBV4-2 and TRBJ1-2; D gene ambiguous. The CDR3 covers 16 residues. The germline V gene has CDR1 LGHNA and CDR2 YNFKEQ. With 0 bases removed from V and 0 bases from J, the gap between germline ends came to 11 bases. The CDR3 region is CASSQDRGGTNYGYTF. The CDR3 DNA sequence: TGTGCCAGCAGCCAAGATCGGGGAGGGACTAACTATGGCTACACCTTC.

V usage is TRBV7-9 and J usage is TRBJ2-2; TRBD2 aligns across 11 bases. The J segment lost 6 bases and the V segment lost 6 bases, leaving 15 bases of the junction unmatched. CDR3 length: 18 amino acids. CDR1 is SEHNR and CDR2 is FQNEAQ in the germline V gene (reference sequence). The CDR3 DNA reads TGTGCCAGCAGTCTGGCAACTAGCGGGAGTCCGGTGGCCGGGGAGCTGTTTTTT. The encoded protein is CASSLATSGSPVAGELFF.

The chain carries TRBV2 and TRBJ1-1, with D perhaps TRBD1 (6 bases). CDR3 size: 12 residues. Trimming pared 5 bases from V and 7 bases from J, leaving 11 bases between. CDR1 and CDR2 from the germline V gene are SNHLY and FYNNEI. The CDR3 sequence: CASSFTGYEAFF. CDR3 bases: TGTGCCAGCAGTTTCACAGGGTATGAAGCTTTCTTT.

In DNA form, the CDR3 reads TGTGCCAGCGAGCCGACAGGCCCCATGGAGCAGTACTTC. Protein sequence: CASEPTGPMEQYF. This chain joins TRBV2 and TRBJ2-5; weak D call: TRBD1 (6 bases). Germline CDR1 reads SNHLY; CDR2 reads FYNNEI. The CDR3 totals 13 residues. The V end lost 8 bases, the J end lost 11 bases, and 21 bases lay between the germline ends.

V is TRBV9 and J is TRBJ1-4; TRBD1 aligns across 9 bases. The V and J ends lost 1 base and 8 bases, in that order; junction bases with no gene match: 6. CDR1 is SGDLS and CDR2 is YYNGEE in the germline V gene. The CDR3 totals 15 residues. CDR3 sequence: CASSVTGTGREKLFF. CDR3 DNA sequence: TGTGCCAGCAGCGTAACCGGGACAGGGAGGGAAAAACTGTTTTTT.

CDR3 coding DNA: TGTGCCAGCAGCGTAGACAGGGGAGAAGCTTTCTTT. Translation gives CASSVDRGEAFF. The gene calls are TRBV9 and TRBJ1-1, with 7 bases lining up with TRBD1. Germline V CDR1 and CDR2: SGDLS, YYNGEE. The CDR3 is 12 amino acids. V trimming: 0 bases; J trimming: 8 bases; junction bases outside the gene matches: 1.

This chain uses TRBV5-1 with TRBJ2-7; the D gene is possibly TRBD2 (6 bases). Germline V gene sequence: CDR1 SGHRS, CDR2 YFSETQ. The CDR3 runs to 13 residues. Trimming removed 5 bases from V and 2 bases from J, with 11 bases in between. The CDR3: CASSRGGTYEQYF. The CDR3, as DNA: TGCGCCAGCAGTCGGGGAGGTACCTACGAGCAGTACTTC.

The chain has TRBV5-1 and TRBJ2-2; D is perhaps TRBD2 (6 bases). Trimming shortened V by 5 bases and J by 2 bases, and 13 bases separated the two germline ends. The CDR3 is 15 residues long. Germline CDR1 reads SGHRS; CDR2 reads YFSETQ. CDR3 DNA: TGCGCCAGCAGTAAAGGAGGGAGTAACACCGGGGAGCTGTTTTTT. Its translation is CASSKGGSNTGELFF.

The rearrangement links TRBV7-3 to TRBJ1-1, with 9 positions matching TRBD1. Trimming removed 5 bases from V and 3 bases from J; junction bases left unmatched: 4. Germline V gene data show CDR1 as SGHTA and CDR2 as FQGTGA. This CDR3 is 14 amino acids long. The CDR3 region is CASSPTGGDTEAFF. The CDR3 DNA sequence: TGTGCCAGCAGCCCAACAGGGGGCGACACTGAAGCTTTCTTT.

The V gene is TRBV7-9, the J gene TRBJ1-6, with D possibly being TRBD1 (5 bases). The CDR3 runs to 13 residues. V was trimmed by 5 bases and J by 10 bases, leaving 12 bases between them. Germline V gene data show CDR1 as SEHNR and CDR2 as FQNEAQ (reference sequence). CDR3 nucleotide sequence: TGTGCCAGCAGCCGCGACAGAAAATCACCCCTCCACTTT. This codes for CASSRDRKSPLHF.

The chain uses TRBV28 and TRBJ1-5, with a weak D call TRBD1 (5 bases). The germline CDR1 and CDR2 sequences are MDHEN and SYDVKM. V dropped 5 bases and J dropped 10 bases, with 18 bases sitting between them. The CDR3 extends over 14 amino acids. The CDR3 DNA sequence: TGTGCCAGCAGTATTCCAGGGAACCCAGCCCCCCAGCATTTT. Translating gives CASSIPGNPAPQHF.

V and J are TRBV14 and TRBJ2-5, with 8 bases identical to TRBD2. CDR1 and CDR2 from the germline V gene are SGHDN and FVKESK. V trimming: 4 bases; J trimming: 4 bases; junction bases outside the gene matches: 8. The CDR3 is 15 amino acids. CDR3 DNA: TGTGCCAGCAGCCCAAATAGCGGGAAGGGAGAGACCCAGTACTTC. Its translation is CASSPNSGKGETQYF.

This clone was observed a single time. The chain uses TRBV27 and TRBJ2-2, with D perhaps matching TRBD1 (6 bases). Looked up from germline, CDR1 is MNHEY and CDR2 is SMNVEV (reference sequence). With 5 bases removed from V and 5 bases from J, the gap between germline ends came to 15 bases. The CDR3 extends over 15 amino acids. The CDR3 sequence: CASSTLQGQTGELFF. CDR3 nucleotide sequence: TGTGCCAGCAGTACCCTACAGGGCCAGACCGGGGAGCTGTTTTTT.

This rearrangement joins TRBV27 to TRBJ1-2; a weak D match, TRBD1 (6 bases). The germline V gene has CDR1 MNHEY and CDR2 SMNVEV (reference sequence). Trimming pared 5 bases from V and 5 bases from J, leaving 12 bases between. The CDR3 runs to 13 residues. CDR3 nucleotides: TGTGCCAGCAGTACAGACAGGTTTTATGGCTACACCTTC. It codes for CASSTDRFYGYTF.

The chain couples TRBV9 to TRBJ2-2; weak D call: TRBD1 (6 bases). V lost 0 bases to trimming and J lost 4 bases, with 13 bases between them. CDR1 SGDLS and CDR2 YYNGEE come from the germline V gene. The CDR3 extends over 16 amino acids. The CDR3 reads CASSVGGPRGTGELFF. For the CDR3, the DNA is TGTGCCAGCAGCGTAGGGGGGCCCCGGGGCACCGGGGAGCTGTTTTTT.